The T cell receptor beta chain under discussion was sequenced for a study of post-analysis software for immune sequencing data. Study background: Relapsing-remitting, secondary progressive and progressive-relapsing multiple sclerosis courses were included.

Trimming left V 4 bases short and J 8 bases short, with 14 bases between. Germline V gene lookup returns CDR1 LGHDT and CDR2 YNNKEL (reference sequence). The CDR3 loop spans 13 amino acids. With respect to this clonotype: What it recognizes is unknown.

Overall study findings and caveats: Comparison of patients with controls showed four or five TRBV segments more frequent in patients, TRBV5-6, TRBV5-1 and TRBV20-1 among them. Compared with controls, patients showed significantly lower normalized Chao1 diversity. Strong co-clustering by F measure was evident for samples that had been prepared in the same batch.

Researchers reported that TCR beta cDNA libraries carried unique molecular identifiers. T cells numbering roughly 1 to 10 million yielded cDNA molecules that totaled approximately 500,000. TCRdb re-derived calls from the PCR reads in MiXCR, one entry per CDR3 protein. Altogether some 450,000 distinct CDR3 sequences are present, roughly 45% being singletons, with the ten largest covering 12%. Sequencing was carried out using blood. The rearrangement uses TRBV3-1 and TRBJ1-2, with a weak D call TRBD1 (6 bases). The source of this sequence is a girl aged 5 to 17 with multiple sclerosis. The CDR3 here is CASSPTDSRGYTF. The CDR3 coding sequence is TGTGCCAGCAGCCCCACGGACAGCAGGGGCTACACCTTC.